The source of this T cell receptor (beta chain) is a study of beta chain features in type 1 diabetes. Worth noting for this clone: Its antigen is currently unknown.

Sorting gave populations that all exceeded 95% purity. Isolated RNA was reverse transcribed in full, so expressed TCRB transcripts were sequenced. Profiling relied on immunoSEQ multiplex PCR, and the TCRdb table lists in-frame clones only, not all of them. The sample holds 640,000 or so clones; around an eighth are singletons and the top ten take around 0.022%. J lost 3 bases, V lost 4 bases, and 5 bases had no gene match. CDR3 size: 15 residues. The germline gives CDR1 SGHRS, CDR2 YFSETQ. Study-level findings and limits: People with Type 1 diabetes carried modestly yet significantly shorter TCRB CDR3s in all four CD4+ subsets. VDJ junctions sequenced from type 1 diabetes patients showed fewer insertions and more deletions.

The TCR sequence derives from a man aged 18 to 30 with type 1 diabetes. Material: naive CD4+ T cells from blood. This rearrangement joins TRBV5-1 to TRBJ2-1; 9 bases are shared with TRBD2. The DNA for the CDR3 is TGCGCCAGCAGCGCCAGCGGGGGGAACTACAATGAGCAGTTCTTC. Translated, it gives CASSASGGNYNEQFF.